A single sample gave rise to the 10 T cell receptor beta chains below, sequenced in a study of beta chain features in type 1 diabetes. Whole-study results and caveats: When Type 1 diabetes patients were examined, their TCRB CDR3s proved moderately but significantly shorter in all four CD4+ subsets.

Which antigens these TCRs recognize remains unknown. Expressed TCRB transcripts got sequenced, as all isolated RNA was reverse transcribed. The method was immunoSEQ multiplex PCR; TCRdb's version includes in-frame clones alone and lacks a portion of them. The data show 130,000 to 150,000 clones, more than 10% seen once. Sequenced: central memory CD4+ T cells from blood. These receptors originate from a man aged 18 to 30 with type 1 diabetes.

The chain joins TRBV19 to TRBJ2-5; D gene ambiguous. CDR1 LNHDA and CDR2 SQIVND come from the germline V gene (reference sequence). The CDR3 has 13 residues. Trimming shortened V by 5 bases and J by 2 bases, and 9 bases separated the two germline ends. The CDR3 region has the DNA TGTGCCAGTAGTGCTCAGGTACAAGAGACCCAGTACTTC. This codes for CASSAQVQETQYF.

The rearrangement links TRBV30 to TRBJ2-1; TRBD1 is a possible D gene (7 bases). The length of the CDR3 is 14 residues. Germline V gene sequence: CDR1 GTSNPN, CDR2 SVGIG (reference sequence). V shed 1 base and J shed 7 bases, with 14 bases lying between them. CDR3 sequence: CAWSALTGRNEQFF. The DNA for the CDR3 is TGTGCCTGGAGTGCCTTGACAGGGAGGAATGAGCAGTTCTTC.

V is TRBV4-1 and J is TRBJ1-2; 8 nucleotides line up with TRBD1. V dropped 0 bases and J dropped 9; count of bases not matched to a gene: 3. The CDR3 runs to 13 residues. Per the germline V gene, CDR1 is MGHRA and CDR2 is YSYEKL. The CDR3 sequence is CASSQERTGRYTF. In DNA form, the CDR3 reads TGCGCCAGCAGCCAAGAGAGGACAGGGCGCTACACCTTC.

The table lists this clone with a few counts. The gene calls are TRBV4-1 and TRBJ2-5; a possible D gene is TRBD2 (6 bases). The end of the DNA fits TRBJ2-7 better, so the J call may be wrong. CDR1 MGHRA and CDR2 YSYEKL come from the germline V gene. This CDR3 comprises 15 residues. The CDR3 nucleotides read TGCGCCAGCAGCCCCGGGGTAGCGGAAACCTACGAGCAGTACTTC. As protein: CASSPGVAETYEQYF.

This clone was detected only a few times. This chain joins TRBV7-9 and TRBJ2-7; 7 bases map to TRBD1. This CDR3 spans 15 amino acids. Germline CDR1 and CDR2: SEHNR and FQNEAQ (reference sequence). Trimming at V came to 5 bases and at J to 0 bases, leaving 7 bases not matched to a gene. The chain's CDR3 is CASSPRTGFSYEQYF. CDR3 DNA: TGTGCCAGCAGCCCGAGGACAGGTTTCTCCTACGAGCAGTACTTC.

There are a few counts of this clone. This chain joins TRBV30 and TRBJ1-1; possibly TRBD1 for D (5 bases). Germline values: CDR1 GTSNPN, CDR2 SVGIG (reference sequence). The CDR3 totals 11 residues. V lost 7 bases to trimming and J lost 4 bases, with 10 bases between them. CDR3 DNA sequence: TGTGCCTCTCGGGGGGGCACTGAAGCTTTCTTT. This translates into CASRGGTEAFF.

This clone was detected only a few times. For the CDR3, the DNA is TGCGCCAGCAGTGAGTCGAAGGGGGGCTACACCTTC. Its protein product is CASSESKGGYTF. The J gene is TRBJ1-2, the V gene TRBV10-2; the D gene is possibly TRBD1 (5 bases). V lost 0 bases to trimming and J lost 8 bases, with 7 bases between them. Per germline, CDR1 WSHSY and CDR2 SAAADI. CDR3 length: 12 amino acids.

This rearrangement joins TRBV29-1 to TRBJ2-1; no clear D gene. Germline CDR1 is SQVTM and CDR2 is ANQGSEA. The CDR3 runs 11 residues. V was pared by 4 bases and J by 6 bases, with 7 bases between. CDR3: CSVVPLNEQFF. CDR3 sequence (DNA): TGCAGCGTTGTACCACTCAATGAGCAGTTCTTC.

This clone has just a few counts. The chain recombines TRBV13 with TRBJ2-7; D uncertain. Germline CDR1 is PRHDT and CDR2 is FYEKMQ (reference sequence). The CDR3 spans 15 residues. The V gene lost 3 bases and the J gene lost 6 bases, with 18 bases spanning the gap. This CDR3 is CASSLKRVAYGEQYF. CDR3 DNA sequence: TGTGCCAGCAGCTTGAAAAGGGTGGCTTATGGCGAGCAGTACTTC.

The chain has TRBV6-5 and TRBJ1-2, with unresolved D. Trimming shortened V by 5 bases and J by 2 bases, and 9 bases separated the two germline ends. The CDR3 length is 13 residues. Germline-derived CDR1 and CDR2 are MNHEY and SVGAGI. Written as DNA, the CDR3 is TGTGCCAGCAGTAACGGAGGAAACTATGGCTACACCTTC. Protein sequence: CASSNGGNYGYTF.